This is a list of T cell receptor beta chains from one sample in a study of PD-L1 blockade in urothelial cancer. Measured with immunoSEQ multiplex PCR; TCRdb has only the in-frame clones, and not every one. Of more than 85,000 clones listed, around 86% are singletons. The specimen was PBMCs, collected around atezolizumab (anti-PD-L1) treatment. These receptors came from a man between 60 and 75 years old with urothelial cancer. Each CDR3 is given with its conserved first and last residue. The D gene is left open where the match is weak. Clone size, where shown, is once, few, many, or a class for clones that have expanded.

TRBJ2-3,TRBV4-2,TRBD2,NA,CASSPNSGRPTDTQYF,TGTGCCAGCAGCCCGAATAGCGGGAGGCCCACAGATACGCAGTATTTT
TRBJ2-1,TRBV29-1,TRBD2,once,CSVEGWTSGFLEEQFF,TGCAGCGTTGAAGGGTGGACTAGCGGTTTCCTGGAGGAGCAGTTCTTC
TRBJ2-6,TRBV7-9,TRBD2,NA,CASIHPAGGSGANVLTF,TGTGCCAGCATCCATCCGGCGGGGGGCTCAGGGGCCAACGTCCTGACTTTC
TRBJ2-1,TRBV7-9,TRBD2,NA,CASSYLLAGGPNEQFF,TGTGCCAGCAGCTACCTGCTAGCGGGAGGACCCAATGAGCAGTTCTTC
TRBJ2-3,TRBV7-3,TRBD2,NA,CASSAPRLGLAGITDTQYF,TGTGCCAGCAGCGCACCCCGACTCGGACTAGCGGGAATCACAGATACGCAGTATTTT
TRBJ2-5,TRBV4-2,TRBD2,NA,CASSQVAGGETQYF,TGTGCCAGCAGCCAAGTAGCGGGGGGAGAGACCCAGTACTTC
TRBJ1-5,TRBV19,TRBD1,NA,CASSLGQHSNQPQHF,TGTGCCAGTAGTTTGGGACAGCATAGCAATCAGCCCCAGCATTTT
TRBJ2-1,TRBV10-3,NA,NA,CAMSGGIVNEQFF,TGTGCCATGTCGGGCGGGATCGTCAATGAGCAGTTCTTC
TRBJ2-5,TRBV12-2,NA,NA,CASRFIGTSGEETQYF,TGTGCAAGTCGCTTCATCGGGACTAGCGGGGAAGAGACCCAGTACTTC
TRBJ1-2,TRBV6-1,NA,NA,CATTNPLQGSGYTF,TGTGCCACCACAAATCCTCTACAGGGATCTGGCTACACCTTC
TRBJ1-3,TRBV2,NA,once,CASSQDSPGSGNTIYF,TGTGCCAGCAGTCAGGACAGTCCCGGCTCTGGAAACACCATATATTTT
TRBJ2-1,TRBV27,TRBD2,NA,CASSFGLAGLDNEQFF,TGTGCCAGCAGTTTTGGGCTAGCGGGACTTGACAATGAGCAGTTCTTC
TRBJ2-1,TRBV15,TRBD2,NA,CATSRAGGAGAHEQFF,TGTGCCACCAGCAGGGCCGGGGGGGCGGGGGCCCATGAGCAGTTCTTC
TRBJ1-5,TRBV19,TRBD1,NA,CASSISGQLVDNQPQHF,TGTGCCAGTAGTATTTCGGGACAGCTGGTTGACAATCAGCCCCAGCATTTT
TRBJ2-2,TRBV11-2,NA,NA,CASSSDRTGELFF,TGTGCCAGCAGCTCTGACAGGACCGGGGAGCTGTTTTTT
TRBJ2-1,TRBV29-1,TRBD2,NA,CSVRGGWYNEQFF,TGCAGCGTTCGGGGGGGCTGGTACAATGAGCAGTTCTTC
TRBJ2-1,TRBV11-2,TRBD2,NA,CASSLWMAGLAGYNEQFF,TGTGCCAGCAGCTTATGGATGGCGGGACTAGCGGGCTACAATGAGCAGTTCTTC
TRBJ1-4,TRBV29-1,NA,NA,CSVAQGIEKLFF,TGCAGCGTTGCTCAGGGAATTGAAAAACTGTTTTTT
TRBJ2-1,TRBV10-3,TRBD1,NA,CASTGESYNEQFF,TGTGCCAGCACAGGGGAGTCCTACAATGAGCAGTTCTTC